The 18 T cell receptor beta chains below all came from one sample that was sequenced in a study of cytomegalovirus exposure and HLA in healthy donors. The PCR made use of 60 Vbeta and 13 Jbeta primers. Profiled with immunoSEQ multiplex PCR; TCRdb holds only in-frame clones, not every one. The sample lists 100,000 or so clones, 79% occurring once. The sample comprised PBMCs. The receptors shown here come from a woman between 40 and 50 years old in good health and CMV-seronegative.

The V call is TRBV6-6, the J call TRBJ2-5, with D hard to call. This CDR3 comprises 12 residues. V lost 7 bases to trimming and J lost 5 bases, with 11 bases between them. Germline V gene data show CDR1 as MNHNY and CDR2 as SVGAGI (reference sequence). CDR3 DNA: TGTGCCAGCACCGAGGATAGGGAGACCCAGTACTTC. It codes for CASTEDRETQYF.

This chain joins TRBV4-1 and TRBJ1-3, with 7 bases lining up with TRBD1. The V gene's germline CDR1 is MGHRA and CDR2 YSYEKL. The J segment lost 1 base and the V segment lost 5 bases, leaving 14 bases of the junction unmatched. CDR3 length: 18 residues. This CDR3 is CASSNLVPQGESGNTIYF. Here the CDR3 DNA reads TGCGCCAGCAGCAACCTCGTCCCCCAGGGGGAGTCTGGAAACACCATATATTTT.

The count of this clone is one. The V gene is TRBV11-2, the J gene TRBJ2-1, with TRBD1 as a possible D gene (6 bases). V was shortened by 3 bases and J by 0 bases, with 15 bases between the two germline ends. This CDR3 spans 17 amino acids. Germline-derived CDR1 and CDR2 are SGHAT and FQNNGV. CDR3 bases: TGTGCCAGCAGCTTCTCACAGGGTAAGGGCTCCTACAATGAGCAGTTCTTC. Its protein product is CASSFSQGKGSYNEQFF.

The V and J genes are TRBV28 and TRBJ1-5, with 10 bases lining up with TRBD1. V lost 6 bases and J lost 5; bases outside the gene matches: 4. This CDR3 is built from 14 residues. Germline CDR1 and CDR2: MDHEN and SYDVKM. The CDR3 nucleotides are TGTGCCAGCAGCTCGACAGGGGGCCATCAGCCCCAGCATTTT. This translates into CASSSTGGHQPQHF.

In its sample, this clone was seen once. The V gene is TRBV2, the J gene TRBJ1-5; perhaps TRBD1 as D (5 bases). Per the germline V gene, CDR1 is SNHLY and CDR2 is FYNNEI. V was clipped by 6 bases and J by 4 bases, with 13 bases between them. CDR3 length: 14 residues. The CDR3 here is CASSADSGNQPQHF. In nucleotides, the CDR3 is TGTGCCAGCAGCGCCGACTCAGGGAATCAGCCCCAGCATTTT.

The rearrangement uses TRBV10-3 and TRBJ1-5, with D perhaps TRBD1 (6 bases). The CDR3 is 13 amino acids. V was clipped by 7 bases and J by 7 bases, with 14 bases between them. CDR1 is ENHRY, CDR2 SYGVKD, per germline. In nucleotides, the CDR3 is TGTGCCATCAAGGAACAGGGTGGACAGCCCCAGCATTTT. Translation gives CAIKEQGGQPQHF.

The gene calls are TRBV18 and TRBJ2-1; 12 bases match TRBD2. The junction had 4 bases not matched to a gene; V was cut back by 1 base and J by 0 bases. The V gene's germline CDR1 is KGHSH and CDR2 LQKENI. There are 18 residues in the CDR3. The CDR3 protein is CASSPRTSGTPSYNEQFF. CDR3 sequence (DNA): TGTGCCAGCTCACCACGGACTAGCGGGACCCCCTCCTACAATGAGCAGTTCTTC.

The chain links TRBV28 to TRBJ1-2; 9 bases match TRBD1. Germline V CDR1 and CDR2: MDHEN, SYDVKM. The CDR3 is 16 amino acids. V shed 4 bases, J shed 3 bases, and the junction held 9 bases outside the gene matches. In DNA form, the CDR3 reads TGTGCCAGCAGTTCCCTTTGGGGACAGGGTCACTATGGCTACACCTTC. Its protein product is CASSSLWGQGHYGYTF.

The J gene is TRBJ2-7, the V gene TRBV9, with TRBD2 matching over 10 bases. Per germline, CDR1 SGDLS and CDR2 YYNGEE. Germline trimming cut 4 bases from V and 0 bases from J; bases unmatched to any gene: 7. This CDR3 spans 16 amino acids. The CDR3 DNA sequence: TGTGCCAGCAGCCCAGCAGCGGGGGGGAGCTCCTACGAGCAGTACTTC. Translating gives CASSPAAGGSSYEQYF.

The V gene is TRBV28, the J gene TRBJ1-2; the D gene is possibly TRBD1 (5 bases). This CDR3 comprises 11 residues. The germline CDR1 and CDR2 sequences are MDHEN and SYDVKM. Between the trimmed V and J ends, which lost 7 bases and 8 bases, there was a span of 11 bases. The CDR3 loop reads CASTWRGGYTF. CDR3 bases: TGTGCCAGCACCTGGAGGGGCGGCTACACCTTC.

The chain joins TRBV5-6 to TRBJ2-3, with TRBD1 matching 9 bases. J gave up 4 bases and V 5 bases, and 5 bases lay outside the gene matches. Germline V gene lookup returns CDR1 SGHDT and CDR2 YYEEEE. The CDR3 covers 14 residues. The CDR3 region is CASRQTGGSDTQYF. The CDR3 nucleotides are TGTGCCAGCAGGCAGACAGGGGGGTCAGATACGCAGTATTTT.

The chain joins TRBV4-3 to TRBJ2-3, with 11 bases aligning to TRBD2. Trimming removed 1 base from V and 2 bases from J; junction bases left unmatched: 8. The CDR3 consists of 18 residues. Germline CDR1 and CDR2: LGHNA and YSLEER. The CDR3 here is CASSQGGTSGLFTDTQYF. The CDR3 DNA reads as TGCGCCAGCAGCCAAGGAGGGACTAGCGGCCTCTTCACAGATACGCAGTATTTT.

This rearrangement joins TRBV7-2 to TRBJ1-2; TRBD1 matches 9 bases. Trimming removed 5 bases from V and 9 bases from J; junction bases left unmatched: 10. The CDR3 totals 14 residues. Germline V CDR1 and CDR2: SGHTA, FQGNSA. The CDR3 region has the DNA TGTGCCAGCAGCCTGCCAAACAGGGGGCGAAGCTACACCTTC. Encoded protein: CASSLPNRGRSYTF.

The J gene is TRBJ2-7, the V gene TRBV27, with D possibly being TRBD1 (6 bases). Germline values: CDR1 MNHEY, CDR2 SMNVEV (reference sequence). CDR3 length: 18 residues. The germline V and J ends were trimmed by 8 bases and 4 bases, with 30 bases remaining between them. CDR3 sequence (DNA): TGTGCCAGCTTCCCCCCCCGACAGGCCCATTTCACTTGGTACGAGCAGTACTTC. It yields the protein CASFPPRQAHFTWYEQYF.

CDR3 nucleotide sequence: TGTGCCAGTAGAATTTCAGGAGGCGCCGGCTATGGCTACACCTTC. Translated: CASRISGGAGYGYTF. V is TRBV19 and J is TRBJ1-2; D is unclear. Germline CDR1 LNHDA, CDR2 SQIVND (reference sequence). This CDR3 contains 15 residues. Trimming removed 6 bases at V and 4 bases at J, with 18 bases between.

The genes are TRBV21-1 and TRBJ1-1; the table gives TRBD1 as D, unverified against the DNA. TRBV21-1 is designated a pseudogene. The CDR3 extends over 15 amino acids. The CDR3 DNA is TGTGCCAGCAGAGGGTGGCGACAGGTCGGGGCTGAAGCTTTCTTT. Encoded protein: CASRGWRQVGAEAFF.

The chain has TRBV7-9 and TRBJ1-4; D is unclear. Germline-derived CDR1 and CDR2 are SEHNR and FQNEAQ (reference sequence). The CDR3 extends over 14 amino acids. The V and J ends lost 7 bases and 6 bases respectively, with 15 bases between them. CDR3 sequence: CASIRGGIYEKLFF. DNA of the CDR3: TGTGCCAGCATCCGGGGAGGAATATATGAAAAACTGTTTTTT.

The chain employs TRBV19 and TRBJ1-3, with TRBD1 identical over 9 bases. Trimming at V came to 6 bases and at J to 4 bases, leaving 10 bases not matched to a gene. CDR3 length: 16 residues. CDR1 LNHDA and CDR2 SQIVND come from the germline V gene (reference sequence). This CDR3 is CASRKPGTGTGNTIYF. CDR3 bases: TGTGCCAGTAGAAAGCCCGGGACAGGGACCGGAAACACCATATATTTT.